The 27 T cell receptor beta chains below come from one sample, sequenced in a study of graft-versus-host responses after intestinal transplantation. Only in-frame clones appear in the TCRdb table, and some are missing; sequencing was by immunoSEQ multiplex PCR. The sample records around 40,000 clones, 75% to 90% being singletons. The starting material was PBMCs, obtained around 1,000 days after transplant. The receptors were sampled from a human patient who received an intestinal transplant, so some T cells may come from the graft donor.

V and J are TRBV9 and TRBJ2-3; perhaps TRBD1 as D (5 bases). V was pared by 1 base and J by 3 bases, with 9 bases between. Germline assignment: CDR1 SGDLS and CDR2 YYNGEE. This CDR3 has 14 residues. The CDR3 DNA reads TGTGCCAGCAGCGTAAGGGGCACGACAGATACGCAGTATTTT. Translated, it gives CASSVRGTTDTQYF.

This chain uses TRBV27 with TRBJ2-5, with 9 positions matching TRBD1. Losses at the gene ends were 3 bases for V and 2 bases for J; bases not matched to a gene: 1. Germline-derived CDR1 and CDR2 are MNHEY and SMNVEV (reference sequence). The length of the CDR3 is 14 residues. The CDR3 loop reads CASSFGQGQETQYF. For the CDR3, the DNA is TGTGCCAGCAGTTTCGGACAGGGGCAAGAGACCCAGTACTTC.

A few counts support this clone. The rearrangement joins TRBV9 to TRBJ1-1; D unclear. Germline lookup yields CDR1 SGDLS and CDR2 YYNGEE. The V and J ends lost 0 bases and 7 bases respectively, with 16 bases between them. The CDR3 length is 15 residues. The CDR3 loop reads CASSVGKQPTDEAFF. As DNA, the CDR3 is TGTGCCAGCAGCGTAGGCAAACAGCCGACCGATGAAGCTTTCTTT.

The J gene is TRBJ2-7, the V gene TRBV28; no clear D. The CDR3 extends over 13 amino acids. Trimming took 6 bases from V and 4 from J, leaving 13 bases between them. The germline V gene has CDR1 MDHEN and CDR2 SYDVKM. The CDR3 here is CASSTGLGYEQYF. In nucleotides, the CDR3 is TGTGCCAGCAGCACGGGTTTAGGTTACGAGCAGTACTTC.

The CDR3 protein is CASSYYGAGANVLTF. The CDR3 bases are TGTGCCAGCAGCTATTATGGGGCTGGGGCCAACGTCCTGACTTTC. V gene TRBV11-2 combines with J gene TRBJ2-6, with D uncertain. The ends were cut back, 4 bases at V and 2 bases at J, with 9 bases in the middle. Germline V gene data show CDR1 as SGHAT and CDR2 as FQNNGV. This CDR3 contains 15 residues.

The chain joins TRBV30 to TRBJ1-3; D might be TRBD1 (6 bases). Germline lookup yields CDR1 GTSNPN and CDR2 SVGIG (reference sequence). Trimming removed 0 bases at V and 2 bases at J, with 8 bases between. CDR3 length: 14 amino acids. The CDR3 here is CAWSVGGTGNTIYF. The CDR3 DNA reads as TGTGCCTGGAGTGTAGGGGGAACTGGAAACACCATATATTTT. Looking up the rest from reference TRBV30 and TRBJ1-3 gives the full variable domain: SQTIHQWPATLVQPVGSPLSLECTVEGTSNPNLYWYRQAAGRGLQLLFYSVGIGQISSEVPQNLSASRPQDRQFILSSKKLLLSDSGFYLCAWSVGGTGNTIYFGEGSWLTVV.

The CDR3 bases are TGTGCCAGCAGCGGGCCCGGGGGGGGGAACACCGGGGAGCTGTTTTTT. Its protein is CASSGPGGGNTGELFF. J is TRBJ2-2 and V is TRBV2; TRBD2 agrees at 8 bases. The V segment lost 6 bases and the J segment 1 base; nucleotides outside the gene matches: 7. The CDR3 contains 16 residues. The V gene's germline CDR1 is SNHLY and CDR2 FYNNEI.

V gene TRBV5-4 combines with J gene TRBJ2-1; D perhaps matches TRBD1 (5 bases). The CDR3 runs to 13 residues. CDR1 and CDR2 (germline): SGHNT, YYREEE (reference sequence). V dropped 4 bases and J dropped 5 bases, with 10 bases sitting between them. The CDR3 DNA reads TGTGCCAGCAGCCTGACAGAAAACAATGAGCAGTTCTTC. Translating gives CASSLTENNEQFF.

The CDR3 spells CASSLDRDNEQFF. The CDR3 DNA follows: TGTGCCAGCAGCTTAGATCGGGATAATGAGCAGTTCTTC. The chain employs TRBV11-3 and TRBJ2-1, with a tentative D call TRBD2 (5 bases). Germline V lookup: CDR1 SGHNT, CDR2 YENEEA. Trimming cost V 0 bases and J 7 bases, with 7 bases left between them. CDR3 length: 13 amino acids.

As to this clone: At one boundary the junction diverges from the germline segment, which might be a read error. The sample carries other DNA sequences with the same CDR3. The chain recombines TRBV27 with TRBJ2-1; 7 bases align to TRBD2. The CDR3 is 15 amino acids. Germline V gene sequence: CDR1 MNHEY, CDR2 SMNVEV (reference sequence). CDR3 sequence (DNA): TGCGCCAGCAGTCCCCTTAGGGAGGGAATCAATGAGCAGTTCTTC. Translation: CASSPLREGINEQFF.

This clone was seen only a few times. This sequence joins TRBV21-1 and TRBJ2-1. TRBV21-1 is a documented pseudogene. This CDR3 is 15 amino acids long. CDR3 in amino acids: CASSGRDAGHNEQFF. DNA for the CDR3: TGTGCCAGCAGCGGTCGAGACGCTGGACACAATGAGCAGTTCTTC.

This clone was seen only a few times. The CDR3 sequence is CASSSTVSYEQYF. CDR3 nucleotide sequence: TGTGCCAGCAGTTCGACAGTCTCCTACGAGCAGTACTTC. The chain recombines TRBV11-1 with TRBJ2-7, with D maybe TRBD1 (5 bases). Germline lookup yields CDR1 SGHAT and CDR2 FQDESV (reference sequence). V lost 6 bases to trimming and J lost 0 bases, with 9 bases between them. This CDR3 region has 13 residues.

This chain joins TRBV6-1 and TRBJ2-7; 9 bases agree with TRBD1. This CDR3 spans 14 amino acids. Germline loops: CDR1 MNHNS, CDR2 SASEGT. V lost 6 bases, J lost 2 bases, and 5 bases stayed unmatched. CDR3 amino acids: CASRLGQGPYEQYF. CDR3 nucleotides: TGTGCCAGCAGACTGGGACAGGGACCCTACGAGCAGTACTTC.

This clone was recorded a few times. The V call is TRBV6-1, the J call TRBJ1-3, with D unresolved. From germline, CDR1 is MNHNS and CDR2 SASEGT. The CDR3 length is 16 residues. Trimming took 2 bases from V and 0 from J, leaving 11 bases between them. CDR3 sequence: CASSETDGTSGNTIYF. In DNA, the CDR3 is TGTGCCAGCAGTGAAACGGACGGAACCTCTGGAAACACCATATATTTT.

This rearrangement joins TRBV2 to TRBJ2-1; 8 positions agree with TRBD2. CDR1 is SNHLY and CDR2 is FYNNEI in the germline V gene. This CDR3 is 15 amino acids long. Unmatched junction bases numbered 7, after V lost 3 bases and J lost 6 bases. The chain's CDR3 is CASSEVSSGFNEQFF. The CDR3 DNA reads TGTGCCAGCAGTGAGGTTTCTAGCGGGTTCAATGAGCAGTTCTTC.

The V gene is TRBV19, the J gene TRBJ2-4, with a tentative D call TRBD2 (6 bases). Germline CDR1 and CDR2: LNHDA and SQIVND (reference sequence). The length of the CDR3 is 14 residues. V was clipped by 1 base and J by 3 bases, with 7 bases between them. The CDR3 region has the DNA TGTGCCAGTAGTATAGGGGACTTCAAAAACATTCAGTACTTC. Translated, it gives CASSIGDFKNIQYF.

This chain uses TRBV2 with TRBJ2-1; D unresolved. The CDR3 length is 14 residues. CDR1 and CDR2 from the germline V gene are SNHLY and FYNNEI. Trimming removed 3 bases from V and 2 bases from J, with 8 bases in between. The CDR3 DNA follows: TGTGCCAGCAGTGAGAGGCTTCCCTACAATGAGCAGTTCTTC. This codes for CASSERLPYNEQFF.

The chain has TRBV5-6 and TRBJ2-5; a weak D match, TRBD2 (6 bases). The J call is uncertain, as TRBJ2-7 better fits the DNA end. In germline, CDR1 is SGHDT, CDR2 YYEEEE. The CDR3 covers 15 residues. The CDR3 here is CASSLGLAAFYEQYF. Written as DNA, the CDR3 is TGTGCCAGCAGCTTGGGATTAGCGGCCTTCTACGAGCAGTACTTC.

The rearrangement uses TRBV7-2 and TRBJ2-5; D not resolved. TRBJ2-7 matches the DNA end more closely, so the J call is doubtful. This CDR3 region has 13 residues. Germline CDR1 reads SGHTA; CDR2 reads FQGNSA. CDR3 nucleotides: TGTGCCAGCAGCTTACATATACTCAACGAGCAGTACTTC. This codes for CASSLHILNEQYF.

This clone is judged medium-sized. The chain is built from TRBV7-6 and TRBJ1-2; D unresolved. The length of the CDR3 is 13 residues. Germline CDR1 reads SGHVS; CDR2 reads FNYEAQ. The germline V and J ends were trimmed by 2 bases and 8 bases, with 12 bases remaining between them. The CDR3 coding sequence is TGTGCCAGCAGCTTAAGTGCGGGGAGCGGCTACACCTTC. The encoded protein is CASSLSAGSGYTF.

This chain connects TRBV5-1 to TRBJ1-2; D uncertain. Looked up from germline, CDR1 is SGHRS and CDR2 is YFSETQ. Trimming took off 0 bases at V and 4 bases at J, with 10 bases between the two ends. This CDR3 region has 14 residues. The CDR3 nucleotides read TGCGCCAGCAGCTTGGAAGCAGGCCGCTATGGCTACACCTTC. Encoded protein: CASSLEAGRYGYTF.

A remark on this clone: Distinct nucleotide sequences in the sample also encode this CDR3. This chain joins TRBV9 and TRBJ2-1, with a weak D call TRBD2 (5 bases). The V and J ends lost 2 bases and 0 bases respectively, with 9 bases between them. Germline CDR1 and CDR2: SGDLS and YYNGEE. The CDR3 contains 15 residues. CDR3 in DNA: TGTGCCAGCAGCGTCTCGGGGATCTCCTACAATGAGCAGTTCTTC. Translated, it gives CASSVSGISYNEQFF.

V and J are TRBV19 and TRBJ2-1, with 10 bases fitting TRBD1. The CDR3 loop spans 15 amino acids. Losses at the gene ends were 5 bases for V and 7 bases for J; bases not matched to a gene: 8. Germline V lookup: CDR1 LNHDA, CDR2 SQIVND (reference sequence). The CDR3 protein is CASSQTGGARNEQFF. Here the CDR3 DNA reads TGTGCCAGTAGTCAGACAGGGGGCGCGAGAAATGAGCAGTTCTTC.

The chain couples TRBV7-9 to TRBJ2-7; TRBD1 aligns across 10 bases. The CDR3 has 17 amino acids. V shed 3 bases, J shed 2 bases, and the junction held 10 bases outside the gene matches. In germline, CDR1 is SEHNR, CDR2 FQNEAQ (reference sequence). The DNA of the CDR3 is TGTGCCAGCAGCTTGAGGAGGGGGACAGGGGACCCCTACGAGCAGTACTTC. Encoded protein: CASSLRRGTGDPYEQYF.

This clone was recorded a few times. The gene calls are TRBV5-1 and TRBJ1-6; D is perhaps TRBD1 (5 bases). The CDR3 consists of 16 residues. Trimming removed 4 bases at V and 10 bases at J, with 21 bases between. CDR1 is SGHRS and CDR2 is YFSETQ in the germline V gene. CDR3 loop: CASSPRGVGALSPLHF. CDR3 nucleotide sequence: TGCGCCAGCAGCCCGCGGGGGGTAGGTGCCCTGTCACCCCTCCACTTT.

The CDR3, as DNA: TGTGCCAGCAGCTTGGCGGGACAGGGGATGTTCGGAGAGACCCAGTACTTC. This encodes CASSLAGQGMFGETQYF. The chain links TRBV5-6 to TRBJ2-5; TRBD1 aligns across 10 bases. J lost 4 bases, V lost 0 bases, and 9 bases had no gene match. CDR1 and CDR2 from the germline V gene are SGHDT and YYEEEE. The CDR3 has 17 residues. Full variable domain (missing parts from reference TRBV5-6 and TRBJ2-5): DAGVTQSPTHLIKTRGQQVTLRCSPKSGHDTVSWYQQALGQGPQFIFQYYEEEERQRGNFPDRFSGHQFPNYSSELNVNALLLGDSALYLCASSLAGQGMFGETQYFGPGTRLLVL.

A single count supports this clone. CDR3 protein: CASSRLAGETQYF. In DNA, the CDR3 is TGTGCCAGTAGTAGACTAGCTGGGGAGACCCAGTACTTC. The rearrangement joins TRBV19 to TRBJ2-5; 7 bases line up with TRBD2. The germline V gene encodes CDR1 LNHDA and CDR2 SQIVND (reference sequence). V gave up 4 bases and J gave up 5 bases; unmatched junction bases: 4. CDR3 length: 13 amino acids.